This TCR beta chain was recorded in a study of cytomegalovirus exposure and HLA in healthy donors. Study at large: One earlier analysis, a look at 180 million or so T cells, found some 100 million unique TCR beta sequences.

Likely unrecorded immune exposures existed in these nominally healthy donors. Study-level findings and limits: As a later analysis revealed, most CMV-associated TCR beta chains appeared HLA-restricted. As a later analysis revealed, the rate of TCR association differed by HLA locus, with DRB1 most and HLA-C fewest.

Both 60 Vbeta primers and 13 Jbeta primers went into the PCR. Assay used: immunoSEQ multiplex PCR; TCRdb lists only in-frame clones, some missing. The sample totals around 26,000 clones. Trimming cost V 1 base and J 9 bases; bases outside gene matches: 1. Germline V lookup: CDR1 SGHAT, CDR2 FQNNGV. The CDR3 sequence is 13 residues long. Concerning this clone: The antigen is not known.

This chain joins TRBV11-2 and TRBJ2-1; TRBD2 matches 9 bases. Sample: PBMCs. The clonotype comes from a male donor in good health and CMV-seropositive. Written as DNA, the CDR3 is TGTGCCAGCAGCTTAGGTAGCGGGAGTGAGCAGTTCTTC. Residues: CASSLGSGSEQFF. Combining the CDR3 with reference TRBV11-2 and TRBJ2-1 gives the whole variable domain EAGVAQSPRYKIIEKRQSVAFWCNPISGHATLYWYQQILGQGPKLLIQFQNNGVVDDSQLPKDRFSAERLKGVDSTLKIQPAKLEDSAVYLCASSLGSGSEQFFGPGTRLTVL.